The present TCR beta chain was sequenced within a study of cytomegalovirus exposure and HLA in healthy donors. With respect to this clone: Its antigen is not identified.

Study-level points and caveats: According to the study, around 160 TCR beta chains were cytomegalovirus-associated.

Each of the donors was a healthy bone marrow donor. This PCR relied on a set of 60 Vbeta primers and 13 Jbeta primers. Sequencing used immunoSEQ multiplex PCR; TCRdb keeps in-frame clones, though not all of them. The sample holds about 130,000 clones. With 3 bases clipped from V and 7 bases from J, the junction kept 5 bases outside the gene matches. The CDR3 runs to 14 residues. Per germline, CDR1 SGHDT and CDR2 YYEEEE. The sample taken for sequencing was PBMCs. This TCR came from a woman in her thirties or forties in good health and CMV-seropositive. The V and J genes are TRBV5-6 and TRBJ1-5, with TRBD1 identical over 9 bases. The CDR3 sequence is CASSSGQGRQPQHF. The DNA for the CDR3 is TGTGCCAGCAGCTCAGGACAGGGGAGACAGCCCCAGCATTTT.